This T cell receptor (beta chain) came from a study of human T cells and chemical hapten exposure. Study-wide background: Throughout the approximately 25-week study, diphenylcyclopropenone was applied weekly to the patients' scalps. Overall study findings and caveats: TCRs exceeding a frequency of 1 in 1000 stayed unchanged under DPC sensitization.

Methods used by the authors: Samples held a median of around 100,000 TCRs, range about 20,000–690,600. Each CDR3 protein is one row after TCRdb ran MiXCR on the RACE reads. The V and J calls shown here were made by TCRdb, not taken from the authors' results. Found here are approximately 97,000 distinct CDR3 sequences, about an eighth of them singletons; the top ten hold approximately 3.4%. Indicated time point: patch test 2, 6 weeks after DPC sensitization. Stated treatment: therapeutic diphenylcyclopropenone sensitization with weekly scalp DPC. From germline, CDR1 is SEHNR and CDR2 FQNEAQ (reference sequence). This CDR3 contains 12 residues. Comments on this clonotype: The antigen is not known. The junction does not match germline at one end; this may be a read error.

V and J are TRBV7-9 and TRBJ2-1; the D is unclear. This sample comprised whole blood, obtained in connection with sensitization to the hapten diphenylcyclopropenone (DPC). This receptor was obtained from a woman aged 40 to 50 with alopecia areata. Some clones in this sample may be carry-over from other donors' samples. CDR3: CVSSLRTNEQFF. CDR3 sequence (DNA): TGTGTCAGCAGCTTGAGGACCAATGAGCAGTTCTTC.